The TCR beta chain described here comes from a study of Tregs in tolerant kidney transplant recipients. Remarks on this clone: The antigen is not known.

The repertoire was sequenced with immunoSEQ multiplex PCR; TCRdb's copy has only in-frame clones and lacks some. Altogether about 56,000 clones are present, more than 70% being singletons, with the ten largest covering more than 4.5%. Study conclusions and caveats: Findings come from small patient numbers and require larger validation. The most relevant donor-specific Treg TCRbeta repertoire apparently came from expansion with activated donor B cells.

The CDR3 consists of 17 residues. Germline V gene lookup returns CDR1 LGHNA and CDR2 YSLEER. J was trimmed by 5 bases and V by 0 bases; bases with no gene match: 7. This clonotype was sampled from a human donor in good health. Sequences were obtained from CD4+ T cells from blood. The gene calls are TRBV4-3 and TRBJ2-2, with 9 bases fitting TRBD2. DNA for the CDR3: TGCGCCAGCAGCCAAGATCTTCCTAGCGGGACGACCGGGGAGCTGTTTTTT. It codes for CASSQDLPSGTTGELFF.